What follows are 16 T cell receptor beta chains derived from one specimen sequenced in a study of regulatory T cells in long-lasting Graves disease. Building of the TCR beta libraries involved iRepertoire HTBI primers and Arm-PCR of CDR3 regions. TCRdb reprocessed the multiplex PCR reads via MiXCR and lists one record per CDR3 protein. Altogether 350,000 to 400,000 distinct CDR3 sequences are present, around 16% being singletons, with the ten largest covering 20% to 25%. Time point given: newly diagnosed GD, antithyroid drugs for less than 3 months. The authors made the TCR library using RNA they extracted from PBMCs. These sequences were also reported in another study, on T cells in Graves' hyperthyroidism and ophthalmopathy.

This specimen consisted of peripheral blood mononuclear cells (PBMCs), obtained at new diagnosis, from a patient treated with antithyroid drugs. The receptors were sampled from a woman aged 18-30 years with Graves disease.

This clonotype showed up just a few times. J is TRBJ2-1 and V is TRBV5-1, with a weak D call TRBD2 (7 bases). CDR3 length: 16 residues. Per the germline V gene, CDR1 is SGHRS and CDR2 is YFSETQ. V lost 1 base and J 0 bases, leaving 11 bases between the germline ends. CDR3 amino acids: CASSLSAGHSYNEQFF. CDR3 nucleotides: TGCGCCAGCAGCTTGTCAGCGGGACACTCCTACAATGAGCAGTTCTTC.

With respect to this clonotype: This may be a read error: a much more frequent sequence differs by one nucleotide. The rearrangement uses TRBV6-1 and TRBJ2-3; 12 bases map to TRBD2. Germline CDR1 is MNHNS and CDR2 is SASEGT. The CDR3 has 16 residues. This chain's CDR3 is CASSEQLAGGPDTRYF. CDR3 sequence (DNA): TGTGCCAGCAGTGAGCAACTAGCGGGGGGACCAGATACGCGGTATTTT.

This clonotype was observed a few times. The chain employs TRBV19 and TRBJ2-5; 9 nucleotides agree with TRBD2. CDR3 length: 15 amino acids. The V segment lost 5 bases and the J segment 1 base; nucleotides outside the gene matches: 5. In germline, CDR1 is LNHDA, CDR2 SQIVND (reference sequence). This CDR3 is CASSLLTSGQETQYF. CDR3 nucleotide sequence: TGTGCCAGTAGTTTACTGACTAGCGGCCAAGAGACCCAGTACTTC. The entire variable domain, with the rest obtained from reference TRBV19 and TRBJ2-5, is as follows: DGGITQSPKYLFRKEGQNVTLSCEQNLNHDAMYWYRQDPGQGLRLIYYSQIVNDFQKGDIAEGYSVSREKKESFPLTVTSAQKNPTAFYLCASSLLTSGQETQYFGPGTRLLVL.

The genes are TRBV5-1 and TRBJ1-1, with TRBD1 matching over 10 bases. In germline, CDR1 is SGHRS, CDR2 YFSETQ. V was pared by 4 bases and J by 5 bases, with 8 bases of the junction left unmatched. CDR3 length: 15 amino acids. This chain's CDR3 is CASSQGTGERTEAFF. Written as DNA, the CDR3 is TGCGCCAGCAGCCAAGGGACAGGGGAAAGAACTGAAGCTTTCTTT.

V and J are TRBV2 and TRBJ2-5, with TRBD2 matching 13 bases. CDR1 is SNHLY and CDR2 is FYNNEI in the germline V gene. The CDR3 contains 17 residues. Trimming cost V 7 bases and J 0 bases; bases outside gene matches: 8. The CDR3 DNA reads TGTGCCAGCAAGTCGGGACTAGCGGGGCCAAACCAAGAGACCCAGTACTTC. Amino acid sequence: CASKSGLAGPNQETQYF. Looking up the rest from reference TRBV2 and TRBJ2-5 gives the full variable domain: EPEVTQTPSHQVTQMGQEVILRCVPISNHLYFYWYRQILGQKVEFLVSFYNNEISEKSEIFDDQFSVERPDGSNFTLKIRSTKLEDSAMYFCASKSGLAGPNQETQYFGPGTRLLVL.

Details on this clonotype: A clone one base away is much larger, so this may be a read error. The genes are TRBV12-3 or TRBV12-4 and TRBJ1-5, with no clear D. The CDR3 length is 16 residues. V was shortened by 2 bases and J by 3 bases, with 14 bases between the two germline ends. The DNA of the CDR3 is TGTGCCAGCAGTTTAAGTTCTGGCAGATCCAATCAGCCCCAGCATTTT. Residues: CASSLSSGRSNQPQHF.

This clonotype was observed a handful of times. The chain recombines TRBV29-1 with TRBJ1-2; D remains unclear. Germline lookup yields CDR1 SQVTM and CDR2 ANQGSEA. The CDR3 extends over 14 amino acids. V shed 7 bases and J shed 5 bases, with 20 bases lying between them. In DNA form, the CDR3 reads TGCAGCGCCTTGATGGCAGGTCCCCGGTATGGCTACACCTTC. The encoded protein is CSALMAGPRYGYTF.

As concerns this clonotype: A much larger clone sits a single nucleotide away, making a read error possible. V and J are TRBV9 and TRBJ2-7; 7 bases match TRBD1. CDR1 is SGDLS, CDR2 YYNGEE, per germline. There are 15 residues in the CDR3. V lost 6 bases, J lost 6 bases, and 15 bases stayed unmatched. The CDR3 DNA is TGTGCCAGCATCACCTCCGGGACAGTCGTTTTCGAGCAGTACTTC. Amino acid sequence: CASITSGTVVFEQYF.

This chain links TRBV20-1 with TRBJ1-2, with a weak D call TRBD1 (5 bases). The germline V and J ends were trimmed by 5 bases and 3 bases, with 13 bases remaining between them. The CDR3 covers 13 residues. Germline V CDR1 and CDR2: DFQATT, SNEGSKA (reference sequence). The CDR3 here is CSALPGTDYGYTF. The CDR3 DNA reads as TGCAGTGCTCTCCCGGGGACCGACTATGGCTACACCTTC.

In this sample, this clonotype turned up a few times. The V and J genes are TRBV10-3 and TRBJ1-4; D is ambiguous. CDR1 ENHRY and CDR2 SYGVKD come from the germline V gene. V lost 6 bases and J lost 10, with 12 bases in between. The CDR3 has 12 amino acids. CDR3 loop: CAIRDDPGKLFF. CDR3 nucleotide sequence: TGTGCCATCAGGGACGACCCCGGAAAACTGTTTTTT.

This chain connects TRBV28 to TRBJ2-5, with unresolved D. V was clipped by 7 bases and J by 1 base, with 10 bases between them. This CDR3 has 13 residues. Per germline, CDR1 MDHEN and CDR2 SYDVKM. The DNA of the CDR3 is TGTGCCAGCAAGTGGGCAGCCCAAGAGACCCAGTACTTC. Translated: CASKWAAQETQYF.

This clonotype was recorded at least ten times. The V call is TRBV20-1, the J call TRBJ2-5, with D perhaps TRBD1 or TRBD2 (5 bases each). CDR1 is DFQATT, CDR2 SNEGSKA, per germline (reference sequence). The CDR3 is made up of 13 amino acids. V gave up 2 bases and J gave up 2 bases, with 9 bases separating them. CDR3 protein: CSARPGRQETQYF. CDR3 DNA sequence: TGCAGTGCTAGACCGGGACGGCAAGAGACCCAGTACTTC.

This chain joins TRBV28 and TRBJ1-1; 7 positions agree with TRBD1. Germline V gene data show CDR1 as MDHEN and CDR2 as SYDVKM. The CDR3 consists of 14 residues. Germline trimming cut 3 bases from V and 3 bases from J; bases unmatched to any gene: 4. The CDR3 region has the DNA TGTGCCAGCAGTTTTCGACAGGGATACACTGAAGCTTTCTTT. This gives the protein CASSFRQGYTEAFF.

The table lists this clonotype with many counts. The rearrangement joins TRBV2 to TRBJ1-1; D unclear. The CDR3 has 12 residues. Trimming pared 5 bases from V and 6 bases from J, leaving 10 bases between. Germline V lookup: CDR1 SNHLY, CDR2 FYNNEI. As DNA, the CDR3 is TGTGCCAGCAGTCCCAACCTCGCTGAAGCTTTCTTT. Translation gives CASSPNLAEAFF.

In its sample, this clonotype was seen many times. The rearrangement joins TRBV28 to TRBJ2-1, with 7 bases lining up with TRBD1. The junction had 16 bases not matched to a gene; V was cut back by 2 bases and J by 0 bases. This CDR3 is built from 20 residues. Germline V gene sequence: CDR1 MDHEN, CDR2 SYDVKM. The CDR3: CASSLPTTGLTKSSYNEQFF. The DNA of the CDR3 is TGTGCCAGCAGTTTACCCACGACAGGGTTAACAAAGAGCTCCTACAATGAGCAGTTCTTC.

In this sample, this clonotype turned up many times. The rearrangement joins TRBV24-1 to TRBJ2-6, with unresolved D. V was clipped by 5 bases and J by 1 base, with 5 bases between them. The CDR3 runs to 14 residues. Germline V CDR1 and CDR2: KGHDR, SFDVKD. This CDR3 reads CATSGTSGANVLTF. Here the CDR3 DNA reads TGTGCCACCAGTGGAACTTCTGGGGCCAACGTCCTGACTTTC.